These 7 T cell receptor beta chains were sequenced from one sample in a study of OX40 agonist ivuxolimab in advanced cancers. TCRdb keeps only in-frame clones here, not all; method: immunoSEQ multiplex PCR. The sample includes 100,000 to 120,000 clones, about nine tenths of them seen just once. This specimen consisted of CD4+ or CD8+ T cells sorted from blood, obtained in a trial of the OX40 agonist ivuxolimab. These receptors were obtained from an adult with an advanced solid tumor such as melanoma, head and neck, liver or kidney cancer.

V gene TRBV5-1 combines with J gene TRBJ1-1; 7 nucleotides align to TRBD1. The CDR3 contains 16 residues. CDR1 SGHRS and CDR2 YFSETQ come from the germline V gene. V shed 3 bases and J 0 bases; nucleotides not matched to a gene: 8. This CDR3 reads CASSSRDSIMNTEAFF. CDR3 bases: TGCGCCAGCAGCTCGCGGGACAGTATAATGAACACTGAAGCTTTCTTT.

V usage is TRBV9 and J usage is TRBJ2-5; 10 bases map to TRBD2. CDR3 length: 14 residues. Per germline, CDR1 SGDLS and CDR2 YYNGEE. The V segment lost 4 bases and the J segment 5 bases; nucleotides outside the gene matches: 5. Written as DNA, the CDR3 is TGTGCCAGCAGCCTAGCGGGAGTTATGGAGACCCAGTACTTC. This gives the protein CASSLAGVMETQYF.

The genes are TRBV7-6 and TRBJ1-6, with 11 nucleotides matching TRBD1. The CDR3 contains 16 residues. Trimming removed 3 bases from V and 5 bases from J; junction bases left unmatched: 3. Looked up from germline, CDR1 is SGHVS and CDR2 is FNYEAQ. Here the CDR3 DNA reads TGTGCCAGCAGCTTGGACAGGGGGCCAAATAATTCACCCCTCCACTTT. It specifies CASSLDRGPNNSPLHF. The entire variable domain, with the rest obtained from reference TRBV7-6 and TRBJ1-6, is as follows: GAGVSQSPRYKVTKRGQDVALRCDPISGHVSLYWYRQALGQGPEFLTYFNYEAQQDKSGLPNDRFSAERPEGSISTLTIQRTEQRDSAMYRCASSLDRGPNNSPLHFGNGTRLTVT.

The gene calls are TRBV11-2 and TRBJ2-7; 11 nucleotides agree with TRBD2. After removal of 5 bases from V and 3 bases from J, the junction contained 3 bases not matched to a gene. The V gene's germline CDR1 is SGHAT and CDR2 FQNNGV. The CDR3 is made up of 14 amino acids. The CDR3, as DNA: TGTGCCAGCAGCCCCGGACTAGCGGGCTACGAGCAGTACTTC. It codes for CASSPGLAGYEQYF. The full variable domain, its missing parts supplied by reference TRBV11-2 and TRBJ2-7, is EAGVAQSPRYKIIEKRQSVAFWCNPISGHATLYWYQQILGQGPKLLIQFQNNGVVDDSQLPKDRFSAERLKGVDSTLKIQPAKLEDSAVYLCASSPGLAGYEQYFGPGTRLTVT.

The chain links TRBV2 to TRBJ1-5; D unclear. The germline CDR1 and CDR2 sequences are SNHLY and FYNNEI. Trimming shortened V by 7 bases and J by 3 bases, and 16 bases separated the two germline ends. This CDR3 is 15 amino acids long. The CDR3: CASNTAEGFNQPQHF. The CDR3 DNA follows: TGTGCCAGCAACACCGCCGAGGGATTCAATCAGCCCCAGCATTTT.

This chain uses TRBV4-1 with TRBJ1-3, with unresolved D. Germline V gene lookup returns CDR1 MGHRA and CDR2 YSYEKL. This CDR3 spans 14 amino acids. Trimming left V 3 bases short and J 4 bases short, with 10 bases between. The CDR3 DNA is TGCGCCAGCAGCCATCCTGGACGGGGAAACACCATATATTTT. Its protein is CASSHPGRGNTIYF.

The chain employs TRBV30 and TRBJ2-5, with D maybe TRBD1 (5 bases). This CDR3 is 12 amino acids long. Trimming shortened V by 5 bases and J by 3 bases, and 10 bases separated the two germline ends. CDR1 is GTSNPN and CDR2 is SVGIG in the germline V gene (reference sequence). DNA of the CDR3: TGTGCCTGGGGGGCTGGGGAAGAGACCCAGTACTTC. Its translation is CAWGAGEETQYF.